The present TCR beta chain was sequenced within a study of CD8 T cells in ankylosing spondylitis. Study-wide results and limits: A TCR beta motif made of fewer than ten highly homologous variants seemed typical of ankylosing spondylitis blood.

This clonotype has more than one count but fewer than ten. Its matching antigen is unknown. Quantitative 5'-RACE with molecular barcodes generated TCR beta libraries. TCRdb re-analysed the 5' RACE reads in MiXCR, keeping a single row per CDR3 protein. Here the sample spans 250,000 to 300,000 distinct CDR3 sequences, roughly 20% being singletons. Germline V gene sequence: CDR1 SGHRS, CDR2 YFSETQ. The CDR3 is made up of 15 amino acids. Deletions cut 2 bases from V and 0 bases from J, with 8 bases between. The chain links TRBV5-1 to TRBJ2-2, with D perhaps TRBD1 (5 bases). This sequence originates from a male donor with ankylosing spondylitis or in good health (not recorded which). The sample was blood, either unsorted or a sorted T cell fraction (not recorded which). The CDR3 protein is CASSLWGTNTGELFF. The CDR3 DNA is TGCGCCAGCAGCTTATGGGGCACGAACACCGGGGAGCTGTTTTTT. The variable domain in full, with the rest retrieved from reference TRBV5-1 and TRBJ2-2, is KAGVTQTPRYLIKTRGQQVTLSCSPISGHRSVSWYQQTPGQGLQFLFEYFSETQRNKGNFPGRFSGRQFSNSRSEMNVSTLELGDSALYLCASSLWGTNTGELFFGEGSRLTVL.